This TCR beta chain was retrieved from a study of OX40 agonist ivuxolimab in advanced cancers. Anyone with autoimmune disease history or systemic immunosuppression was excluded. TCRdb keeps only in-frame clones here, not all; method: immunoSEQ multiplex PCR. The profile shows about 53,000 clones, 75% to 90% of them singletons. CDR1 GTSNPN and CDR2 SVGIG come from the germline V gene (reference sequence). The CDR3 has 13 amino acids. With 1 base removed from V and 3 bases from J, the gap between germline ends came to 7 bases. This chain links TRBV30 with TRBJ1-5; no reliable D call. The material was CD4+ or CD8+ T cells sorted from blood, obtained in a trial of the OX40 agonist ivuxolimab. This receptor was obtained from an adult with an advanced solid tumor such as melanoma, head and neck, liver or kidney cancer. CDR3 protein: CAWSDSSNQPQHF. The DNA for the CDR3 is TGTGCCTGGAGTGACAGTTCCAATCAGCCCCAGCATTTT.